This TCR beta chain was profiled in a study of response to subunit inactivated influenza vaccine. This clonotype turned up a few times. Antigen: not known. Germline CDR1 and CDR2: SQVTM and ANQGSEA. V dropped 6 bases and J dropped 0; count of bases not matched to a gene: 10. The length of the CDR3 is 15 residues. Overall study results and limits: New T cells are recruited in small numbers by each seasonal influenza vaccination, according to the authors' suggestion.

A single record per CDR3 protein comes from TCRdb applying MiXCR to the RT-PCR reads. This table holds approximately 530,000 distinct CDR3 sequences, over 10% found once. This chain connects TRBV29-1 to TRBJ1-2; 7 bases agree with TRBD1. The TCR comes from a man in his fifties or sixties who received an inactivated influenza vaccine. Sequenced here: PBMCs from blood, sampled more than 35 days after vaccination. The chain's CDR3 is CSVLPYRGTNYGYTF. DNA of the CDR3: TGCAGCGTCCTACCCTACAGGGGAACTAACTATGGCTACACCTTC.